These 13 T cell receptor beta chains were all obtained from the same sample, sequenced in a study of control samples from healthy donors and cancer patients. The method was immunoSEQ multiplex PCR; TCRdb's version includes in-frame clones alone and lacks a portion of them. The sample shows approximately 58,000 clones, about 87% of them seen only once. Sequencing was done on a sample of PBMCs. The receptors were sampled from a woman in her sixties with lung cancer.

The chain combines TRBV19 with TRBJ2-1; D may correspond to TRBD1 or TRBD2 (5 bases each). The CDR3 is 15 residues long. V was clipped by 7 bases and J by 6 bases, with 19 bases between them. Germline values: CDR1 LNHDA, CDR2 SQIVND (reference sequence). The CDR3 loop reads CASTRGTAVSNEQFF. The DNA for the CDR3 is TGTGCCAGTACCCGAGGGACCGCCGTTTCCAATGAGCAGTTCTTC. The variable domain in full, completed from reference TRBV19 and TRBJ2-1, reads DGGITQSPKYLFRKEGQNVTLSCEQNLNHDAMYWYRQDPGQGLRLIYYSQIVNDFQKGDIAEGYSVSREKKESFPLTVTSAQKNPTAFYLCASTRGTAVSNEQFFGPGTRLTVL.

The chain links TRBV5-6 to TRBJ1-1; D is undetermined. The V gene lost 0 bases and the J gene lost 0 bases, with 9 bases spanning the gap. This CDR3 region has 15 residues. The germline CDR1 and CDR2 sequences are SGHDT and YYEEEE. The CDR3 DNA sequence: TGTGCCAGCAGCTTGGCCCCCTCCATGAACACTGAAGCTTTCTTT. Translating it yields CASSLAPSMNTEAFF.

This chain connects TRBV4-2 to TRBJ2-7, with 7 positions matching TRBD2. CDR1 LGHNA and CDR2 YNFKEQ come from the germline V gene. This CDR3 is built from 16 residues. V dropped 1 base and J dropped 4; count of bases not matched to a gene: 10. The DNA for the CDR3 is TGTGCCAGCAGCCAAGGGGGACCCGGACTAGTATACGAGCAGTACTTC. Protein product: CASSQGGPGLVYEQYF.

The chain couples TRBV11-2 to TRBJ2-3; D not resolved. Germline assignment: CDR1 SGHAT and CDR2 FQNNGV. Deletions cut 5 bases from V and 7 bases from J, with 7 bases between. The CDR3 runs 11 residues. CDR3 coding DNA: TGTGCCAGCAGCCCTAAATATACGCAGTATTTT. This sequence encodes CASSPKYTQYF.

The gene calls are TRBV5-1 and TRBJ1-4; D might be TRBD1 (6 bases). Germline V CDR1 and CDR2: SGHRS, YFSETQ. Trimming removed 4 bases at V and 7 bases at J, with 17 bases between. The CDR3 loop spans 15 amino acids. CDR3 in DNA: TGCGCCAGCAGCGGTGGGACATCAGGTAGTGAAAAACTGTTTTTT. Its protein product is CASSGGTSGSEKLFF.

The J gene is TRBJ1-2, the V gene TRBV19; TRBD1 agrees at 9 bases. V gave up 3 bases and J gave up 4 bases; unmatched junction bases: 3. The germline V gene encodes CDR1 LNHDA and CDR2 SQIVND (reference sequence). This CDR3 is built from 14 residues. CDR3 sequence: CASSISTGGYGYTF. CDR3 nucleotide sequence: TGTGCCAGTAGTATCTCGACAGGGGGCTATGGCTACACCTTC. Supplemented by reference TRBV19 and TRBJ1-2, the full variable domain reads DGGITQSPKYLFRKEGQNVTLSCEQNLNHDAMYWYRQDPGQGLRLIYYSQIVNDFQKGDIAEGYSVSREKKESFPLTVTSAQKNPTAFYLCASSISTGGYGYTFGSGTRLTVV.

CDR3 amino acids: CASSWEVTGELFF. The DNA for the CDR3 is TGTGCCAGCAGCTGGGAGGTTACCGGGGAGCTGTTTTTT. The chain joins TRBV5-6 to TRBJ2-2; tentatively, D is TRBD2 (6 bases). The germline gives CDR1 SGHDT, CDR2 YYEEEE. Trimming stripped 3 bases from V and 5 bases from J, with 8 bases between. This CDR3 region has 13 residues.

The V call is TRBV15, the J call TRBJ2-7; D tentatively reads TRBD1 or TRBD2 (5 bases each). Germline loops: CDR1 LNHNV, CDR2 YYDKDF (reference sequence). CDR3 length: 13 amino acids. Trimming shortened V by 6 bases and J by 2 bases, and 11 bases separated the two germline ends. CDR3 amino acids: CATSSGPTYEQYF. CDR3 nucleotides: TGTGCCACCAGTTCGGGACCCACCTACGAGCAGTACTTC.

The genes are TRBV12-3 or TRBV12-4 and TRBJ1-3; TRBD1 agrees at 7 bases. J gave up 8 bases and V 7 bases, and 8 bases lay outside the gene matches. CDR3 size: 13 residues. As DNA, the CDR3 is TGTGCCAGCACTCTGACAGGGTTTCACACCATATATTTT. Translation: CASTLTGFHTIYF.

The chain employs TRBV25-1 and TRBJ1-5; tentatively, D is TRBD1 (5 bases). There are 15 residues in the CDR3. The germline V gene has CDR1 MGHDK and CDR2 SYGVNS. With 6 bases removed from V and 0 bases from J, the gap between germline ends came to 12 bases. The DNA for the CDR3 is TGTGCCAGCAGCCGGGACCTGTATAGCAATCAGCCCCAGCATTTT. It is translated as CASSRDLYSNQPQHF.

The V and J genes are TRBV11-1 and TRBJ2-3; TRBD2 agrees at 8 bases. Per the germline V gene, CDR1 is SGHAT and CDR2 is FQDESV (reference sequence). V gave up 5 bases and J gave up 6 bases; unmatched junction bases: 4. The CDR3 runs 13 residues. This chain's CDR3 is CASSPRGGDTQYF. For the CDR3, the DNA is TGTGCCAGCAGCCCTCGCGGGGGGGATACGCAGTATTTT.

The V gene is TRBV6-5, the J gene TRBJ2-3; 13 bases align to TRBD2. The CDR3 is 15 amino acids. Looked up from germline, CDR1 is MNHEY and CDR2 is SVGAGI. Unmatched junction bases numbered 5, after V lost 8 bases and J lost 3 bases. The CDR3 sequence is CASHPGLAGTDTQYF. The CDR3 bases are TGTGCCAGCCACCCGGGACTAGCGGGGACAGATACGCAGTATTTT.

The table lists this clone with a count of one. V and J are TRBV5-1 and TRBJ2-3, with 7 bases lining up with TRBD1. CDR3 size: 14 residues. Looked up from germline, CDR1 is SGHRS and CDR2 is YFSETQ. J was trimmed by 9 bases and V by 3 bases; bases with no gene match: 10. In DNA, the CDR3 is TGCGCCAGCAGCTCACTACCGGGACAGCAGACGCAGTATTTT. This encodes CASSSLPGQQTQYF.